The 30 T cell receptor beta chains given below trace back to one sample, sequenced in a study of T cells after yellow fever vaccination. TCRdb re-called the 5' RACE reads through MiXCR, storing one row per CDR3 protein. The table records approximately 120,000 distinct CDR3 sequences, around 15% of them present only once. Here the sequenced sample was CD8+ T cells sorted from PBMCs, taken 5 days after the yellow fever booster vaccination. All receptors derive from a man in his late teens or twenties who received the YFV17D yellow fever vaccine.

This clonotype was seen a few times. The V call is TRBV11-2, the J call TRBJ2-7, with 7 bases identical to TRBD1. V lost 5 bases and J lost 3; bases outside the gene matches: 10. Germline lookup yields CDR1 SGHAT and CDR2 FQNNGV. The CDR3 is made up of 15 amino acids. CDR3 nucleotide sequence: TGTGCCAGCAGCCTAATGACAGGGTCCGACTACGAGCAGTACTTC. Amino acid sequence: CASSLMTGSDYEQYF.

The chain is built from TRBV12-3 or TRBV12-4 and TRBJ1-1; D not resolved. The CDR3 extends over 14 amino acids. V was clipped by 6 bases and J by 1 base, with 12 bases between them. CDR3 residues: CASSTSMGNTEAFF. DNA of the CDR3: TGTGCCAGCAGCACGAGCATGGGGAACACTGAAGCTTTCTTT.

This clonotype was found a few times. This sequence joins TRBV29-1 and TRBJ2-1; 8 positions agree with TRBD2. The CDR3 length is 15 residues. Germline loops: CDR1 SQVTM, CDR2 ANQGSEA. Trimming took 0 bases from V and 6 from J; bases not matched to a gene: 7. CDR3 DNA: TGCAGCGTTGAAGATCAGAGAGGACTAGCCAATGAGCAGTTCTTC. It translates to CSVEDQRGLANEQFF.

The gene calls are TRBV20-1 and TRBJ2-7; 7 positions agree with TRBD1. The germline gives CDR1 DFQATT, CDR2 SNEGSKA (reference sequence). The CDR3 is 14 residues long. V was pared by 2 bases and J by 3 bases, with 7 bases of the junction left unmatched. The CDR3 nucleotides are TGCAGTGCTAGACCCTGGGGACAGTTCTACGAGCAGTACTTC. As protein: CSARPWGQFYEQYF.

The rearrangement links TRBV5-1 to TRBJ2-5; weak D call: TRBD2 (6 bases). The germline CDR1 and CDR2 sequences are SGHRS and YFSETQ. Trimming removed 2 bases at V and 5 bases at J, with 16 bases between. This CDR3 spans 15 amino acids. The CDR3 DNA follows: TGCGCCAGCAGCTTAAGGAGGGGAAGTACGGAGACCCAGTACTTC. It translates to CASSLRRGSTETQYF. The whole variable domain, remainder taken from reference TRBV5-1 and TRBJ2-5, is KAGVTQTPRYLIKTRGQQVTLSCSPISGHRSVSWYQQTPGQGLQFLFEYFSETQRNKGNFPGRFSGRQFSNSRSEMNVSTLELGDSALYLCASSLRRGSTETQYFGPGTRLLVL.

Only a few counts were recorded for this clonotype. Mismatch with germline at one junction end may stem from a read error. V and J are TRBV7-7 and TRBJ2-3; D unresolved. This CDR3 contains 12 residues. In germline, CDR1 is SSHAT, CDR2 FNYEAQ (reference sequence). Written as DNA, the CDR3 is TGTGCTAGCAGCTTCGGGCCAGATACGCAGTATTTT. It specifies CASSFGPDTQYF.

This clonotype was observed a few times. The genes are TRBV6-2 or TRBV6-3 and TRBJ2-4; maybe TRBD2 (5 bases). V dropped 10 bases and J dropped 7 bases, with 11 bases sitting between them. Per germline, CDR1 MNHEY and CDR2 SVGEGT. The CDR3 spans 11 residues. The DNA for the CDR3 is TGTGCCACCGGGGTGAGCAACATTCAGTACTTC. Protein: CATGVSNIQYF.

The chain combines TRBV7-2 with TRBJ1-6; D unresolved. Trimming shortened V by 7 bases and J by 8 bases, and 21 bases separated the two germline ends. The CDR3 sequence is 16 residues long. Germline lookup yields CDR1 SGHTA and CDR2 FQGNSA. CDR3 nucleotide sequence: TGTGCCAGCATCCTAGACGCCGGGGTGCTGCATTCACCCCTCCACTTT. Translating gives CASILDAGVLHSPLHF.

This chain joins TRBV10-3 and TRBJ2-7, with D perhaps assigned TRBD1 or TRBD2 (5 bases each). CDR1 and CDR2 (germline): ENHRY, SYGVKD. The V gene lost 4 bases and the J gene lost 3 bases, with 10 bases spanning the gap. This CDR3 has 13 residues. The CDR3: CAISAGPHYEQYV. The CDR3 DNA follows: TGTGCCATCAGTGCGGGACCTCACTACGAGCAGTACGTC.

This clonotype came up a few times. The genes are TRBV28 and TRBJ1-3; D is unresolved. In germline, CDR1 is MDHEN, CDR2 SYDVKM. V was clipped by 2 bases and J by 2 bases, with 7 bases between them. The CDR3 has 14 residues. CDR3 coding DNA: TGTGCCAGCAGTTTAAAAAGAACTGGAAACACCATATATTTT. Translating it yields CASSLKRTGNTIYF.

Only a few counts were recorded for this clonotype. The chain has TRBV5-1 and TRBJ2-2; D is unresolved. The germline CDR1 and CDR2 sequences are SGHRS and YFSETQ. The CDR3 loop spans 15 amino acids. Trimming shortened V by 5 bases and J by 4 bases, and 15 bases separated the two germline ends. CDR3 protein: CASRPRTDLTGELFF. CDR3 nucleotide sequence: TGCGCCAGCAGACCCAGGACGGACCTCACCGGGGAGCTGTTTTTT.

The gene calls are TRBV7-9 and TRBJ1-1; no reliable D call. The CDR3 totals 15 residues. Germline CDR1 SEHNR, CDR2 FQNEAQ (reference sequence). Deletions cut 5 bases from V and 0 bases from J, with 13 bases between. CDR3 nucleotides: TGTGCCAGCAGCCTAGTGAGGGCCGTGAACACTGAAGCTTTCTTT. Residues: CASSLVRAVNTEAFF.

This clonotype has a handful of counts. V usage is TRBV5-1 and J usage is TRBJ2-7, with TRBD1 matching 7 bases. CDR1 and CDR2 from the germline V gene are SGHRS and YFSETQ. The CDR3 contains 17 residues. V dropped 3 bases and J dropped 1; count of bases not matched to a gene: 13. The CDR3 spells CASSWGFRTGSSYEQYF. CDR3 bases: TGCGCCAGCAGCTGGGGGTTCCGGACAGGATCATCCTACGAGCAGTACTTC.

This clonotype was detected a few times. The chain combines TRBV12-3 or TRBV12-4 with TRBJ2-3; weak D call: TRBD2 (5 bases). The CDR3 has 12 amino acids. The V gene lost 6 bases and the J gene lost 3 bases, with 7 bases spanning the gap. CDR3: CASSGITDTQYF. CDR3 sequence (DNA): TGTGCCAGCAGCGGGATTACAGATACGCAGTATTTT.

As regards this clonotype: The junction does not match germline at one end; this may be a read error. V is TRBV5-1 and J is TRBJ1-1; possibly TRBD1 for D (6 bases). CDR3 size: 16 residues. Germline assignment: CDR1 SGHRS and CDR2 YFSETQ. The CDR3 region has the DNA TGCGCCAGCAGATTTGGGACACGGGACCCCTGGGAGCAGTGCCTCTTT. It yields the protein CASRFGTRDPWEQCLF.

The chain couples TRBV5-1 to TRBJ2-3; a possible D gene is TRBD2 (7 bases). Germline CDR1 is SGHRS and CDR2 is YFSETQ. V lost 7 bases and J lost 4, with 19 bases in between. The CDR3 spans 15 residues. In DNA form, the CDR3 reads TGCGCCAGCGCTGTCGCGGGGGCTGGCCCAGATACGCAGTATTTT. Protein product: CASAVAGAGPDTQYF.

The rearrangement joins TRBV6-5 to TRBJ1-1; no firm D call. The CDR3 covers 15 residues. Per the germline V gene, CDR1 is MNHEY and CDR2 is SVGAGI. V lost 2 bases to trimming and J lost 1 base, with 11 bases between them. Written as DNA, the CDR3 is TGTGCCAGCAGTTACCCTGGGCGGGAGAACACTGAAGCTTTCTTT. It yields the protein CASSYPGRENTEAFF.

CDR3 region: CASSLGQGVVGGYTF. The DNA for the CDR3 is TGCGCCAGCAGCTTGGGACAGGGAGTAGTAGGTGGCTACACCTTC. The chain has TRBV4-1 and TRBJ1-2; 9 bases match TRBD1. CDR1 is MGHRA, CDR2 YSYEKL, per germline. The junction had 11 bases not matched to a gene; V was cut back by 5 bases and J by 7 bases. The CDR3 is 15 amino acids.

This clonotype was picked up a small number of times. J is TRBJ2-5 and V is TRBV29-1, with TRBD1 as a possible D gene (5 bases). CDR3 size: 14 residues. Per germline, CDR1 SQVTM and CDR2 ANQGSEA. The V end was cut by 1 base, the J end by 4 bases, with 13 bases between. CDR3 residues: CSVEVRGQGETQYF. The CDR3 DNA sequence: TGCAGCGTTGAAGTACGAGGACAAGGAGAGACCCAGTACTTC.

The chain has TRBV5-1 and TRBJ2-1; TRBD2 is a possible D gene (7 bases). The length of the CDR3 is 16 residues. The V gene's germline CDR1 is SGHRS and CDR2 YFSETQ. Trimming left V 4 bases short and J 4 bases short, with 18 bases between. CDR3: CASSATGGGGYNEQFF. The CDR3 coding sequence is TGCGCCAGCAGCGCCACGGGCGGGGGCGGATACAATGAGCAGTTCTTC.

This clonotype was seen repeatedly, ten times or more. The chain joins TRBV5-1 to TRBJ2-3; 13 bases agree with TRBD2. V shed 4 bases, J shed 1 base, and the junction held 3 bases outside the gene matches. There are 16 residues in the CDR3. Germline V gives CDR1 SGHRS, CDR2 YFSETQ. The CDR3 spells CASSPGLAGGTDTQYF. The CDR3 DNA reads as TGCGCCAGCAGCCCCGGACTAGCGGGGGGCACAGATACGCAGTATTTT.

There are a few counts of this clonotype. The V call is TRBV6-6, the J call TRBJ1-6; 7 bases are shared with TRBD1. V dropped 2 bases and J dropped 7; count of bases not matched to a gene: 8. The germline CDR1 and CDR2 sequences are MNHNY and SVGAGI (reference sequence). The CDR3 has 16 amino acids. This chain's CDR3 is CASSYATGVGNSPLHF. CDR3 in DNA: TGTGCCAGCAGTTACGCTACAGGGGTTGGGAATTCACCCCTCCACTTT.

The chain uses TRBV29-1 and TRBJ1-2; D may be TRBD1 (5 bases). Germline lookup yields CDR1 SQVTM and CDR2 ANQGSEA. Trimming stripped 1 base from V and 4 bases from J, with 19 bases between. The CDR3 runs 16 residues. CDR3 bases: TGCAGCGTTGAAGGGCCCGCGGAGGGGCATAGCTATGGCTACACCTTC. This translates into CSVEGPAEGHSYGYTF. Supplemented by reference TRBV29-1 and TRBJ1-2, the full variable domain reads SAVISQKPSRDICQRGTSLTIQCQVDSQVTMMFWYRQQPGQSLTLIATANQGSEATYESGFVIDKFPISRPNLTFSTLTVSNMSPEDSSIYLCSVEGPAEGHSYGYTFGSGTRLTVV.

This clonotype was found a few times. The J gene is TRBJ2-7, the V gene TRBV5-6; D is possibly TRBD1 (6 bases). Trimming removed 3 bases from V and 2 bases from J, with 15 bases in between. CDR1 is SGHDT and CDR2 is YYEEEE in the germline V gene. The CDR3 runs 15 residues. Written as DNA, the CDR3 is TGTGCCAGCAGCTGCGACAGGCGAGTGGCCTACGAGCAGTACTTC. This encodes CASSCDRRVAYEQYF.

There are a few counts of this clonotype. J is TRBJ2-7 and V is TRBV29-1; D gene uncertain. Per the germline V gene, CDR1 is SQVTM and CDR2 is ANQGSEA. V dropped 5 bases and J dropped 0 bases, with 11 bases sitting between them. The CDR3 consists of 13 residues. The CDR3 DNA follows: TGCAGCGTTCCCCGGACGGACTCCTACGAGCAGTACTTC. This codes for CSVPRTDSYEQYF.

The chain uses TRBV7-4 and TRBJ1-1; D perhaps matches TRBD1 (5 bases). V lost 5 bases and J 0 bases, leaving 19 bases between the germline ends. Germline V lookup: CDR1 SGHVT, CDR2 SQSDAQ. The CDR3 is 17 residues long. The CDR3 bases are TGTGCCAGCAGCCCCCTGCCACAGGCGGTTATGAACACTGAAGCTTTCTTT. Protein product: CASSPLPQAVMNTEAFF. Full variable domain (outside the CDR3, taken from reference TRBV7-4 and TRBJ1-1): GAGVSQSPRYKVAKRGRDVALRCDSISGHVTLYWYRQTLGQGSEVLTYSQSDAQRDKSGRPSGRFSAERPERSVSTLKIQRTEQGDSAVYLCASSPLPQAVMNTEAFFGQGTRLTVV.

This clonotype was detected ten times or more. The chain is built from TRBV12-3 or TRBV12-4 and TRBJ2-3, with 7 bases matching TRBD2. Trimming cost V 6 bases and J 2 bases; bases outside gene matches: 5. The CDR3 consists of 14 residues. This chain's CDR3 is CASRVTSLTDTQYF. In DNA form, the CDR3 reads TGTGCCAGCAGGGTGACTAGCCTCACAGATACGCAGTATTTT.

The chain carries TRBV5-4 and TRBJ2-3, with 10 positions matching TRBD2. The V gene's germline CDR1 is SGHNT and CDR2 YYREEE (reference sequence). The ends lost 3 bases at V and 1 base at J; junction bases unmatched: 5. CDR3 size: 16 residues. The CDR3 DNA reads as TGTGCCAGCAGCTGGGGAACTAGCGGGGGCACAGATACGCAGTATTTT. It encodes CASSWGTSGGTDTQYF.

This rearrangement joins TRBV4-3 to TRBJ2-5; D possibly corresponds to TRBD1 (5 bases). CDR1 and CDR2 from the germline V gene are LGHNA and YSLEER. The CDR3 length is 16 residues. Trimming took off 0 bases at V and 5 bases at J, with 16 bases between the two ends. CDR3 protein: CASSQESARARETQYF. The CDR3 DNA is TGCGCCAGCAGCCAAGAGTCTGCCAGGGCTCGCGAGACCCAGTACTTC.

V and J are TRBV5-1 and TRBJ1-1, with D possibly being TRBD1 (5 bases). CDR1 is SGHRS, CDR2 YFSETQ, per germline. The germline V and J ends were trimmed by 4 bases and 2 bases, with 18 bases remaining between them. The CDR3 runs to 16 residues. The CDR3 nucleotides are TGCGCCAGCAGCACACCAACCGGGACGGGTAACACTGAAGCTTTCTTT. Its translation: CASSTPTGTGNTEAFF.